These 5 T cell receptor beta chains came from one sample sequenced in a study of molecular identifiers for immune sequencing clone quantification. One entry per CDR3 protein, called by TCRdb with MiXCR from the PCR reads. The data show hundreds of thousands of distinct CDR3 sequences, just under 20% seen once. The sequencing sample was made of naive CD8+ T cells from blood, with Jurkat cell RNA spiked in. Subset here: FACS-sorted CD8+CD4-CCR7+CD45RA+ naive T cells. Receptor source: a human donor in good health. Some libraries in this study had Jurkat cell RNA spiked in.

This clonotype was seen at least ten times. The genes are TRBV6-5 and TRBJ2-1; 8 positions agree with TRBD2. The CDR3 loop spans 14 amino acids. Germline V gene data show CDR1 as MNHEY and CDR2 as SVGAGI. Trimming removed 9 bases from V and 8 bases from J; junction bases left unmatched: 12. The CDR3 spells CASNHGGGRDEQFF. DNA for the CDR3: TGTGCCAGTAATCACGGGGGGGGCCGCGATGAGCAGTTCTTC.

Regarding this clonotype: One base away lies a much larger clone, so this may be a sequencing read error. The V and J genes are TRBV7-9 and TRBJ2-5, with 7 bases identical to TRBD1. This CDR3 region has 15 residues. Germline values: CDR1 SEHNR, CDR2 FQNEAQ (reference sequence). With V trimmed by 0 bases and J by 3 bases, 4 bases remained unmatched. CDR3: CASSLALGQEETQYF. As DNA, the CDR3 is TGTGCCAGCAGCTTAGCGCTTGGACAGGAAGAGACCCAGTACTTC.

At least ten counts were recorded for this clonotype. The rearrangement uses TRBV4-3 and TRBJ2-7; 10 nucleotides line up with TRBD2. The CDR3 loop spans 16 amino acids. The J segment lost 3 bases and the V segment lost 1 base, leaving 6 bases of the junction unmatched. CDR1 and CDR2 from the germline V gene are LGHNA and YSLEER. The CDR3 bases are TGCGCCAGCAGCCAAGGTTGGCTAGCGGGGGTCTACGAGCAGTACTTC. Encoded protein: CASSQGWLAGVYEQYF.

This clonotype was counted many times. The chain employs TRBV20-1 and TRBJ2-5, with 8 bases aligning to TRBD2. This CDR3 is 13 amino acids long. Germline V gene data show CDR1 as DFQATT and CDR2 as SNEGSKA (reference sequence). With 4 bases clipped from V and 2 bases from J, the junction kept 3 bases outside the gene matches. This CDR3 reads CSAITSGQETQYF. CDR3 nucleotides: TGCAGTGCTATAACTAGCGGACAAGAGACCCAGTACTTC.

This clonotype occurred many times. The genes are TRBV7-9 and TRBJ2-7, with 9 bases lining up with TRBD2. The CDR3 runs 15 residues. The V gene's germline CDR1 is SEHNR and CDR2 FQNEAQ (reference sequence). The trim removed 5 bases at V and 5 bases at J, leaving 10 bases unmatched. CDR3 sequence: CASSPYGASGDEQYF. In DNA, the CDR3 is TGTGCCAGCAGCCCCTATGGGGCTAGCGGGGACGAGCAGTACTTC.